These T cell receptor beta chains were read from a single sample in a study of shared clonotypes between healthy human individuals. The data were produced by immunoSEQ multiplex PCR, yet TCRdb's version contains in-frame clones alone and is incomplete. This table has about 2.4 million clones, 80% to 95% appearing once. The sequenced sample consisted of naive CD4+ T cells from PBMCs. Receptors originate from a man between 18 and 35 years old in good health. Some clones in this sample may be carry-over from other donors' samples. Each CDR3 is given with its conserved first and last residue. Fields, in order: D gene, V gene, J gene, clone size, CDR3 DNA, CDR3 protein. A D gene is named only where the DNA matches it firmly. Only some rows state a clone size, as once, few, many or a class for expanded clones.

NA	TRBV28	TRBJ1-1	NA	TGTGCCAGCAGTTTATTGTCGCGCGAAGCTTTCTTT	CASSLLSREAFF
NA	TRBV28	TRBJ2-7	once	TGTGCCAGCAAAGCGGGCGGCAGCTCCTACGAGCAGTACTTC	CASKAGGSSYEQYF
NA	TRBV11-3	TRBJ2-1	NA	TGTGCCAGCAGCGAAGGGGGAGGCTCCTACAATGAGCAGTTCTTC	CASSEGGGSYNEQFF
TRBD1	TRBV29-1	TRBJ1-2	NA	TGCAGCGCTGCAACCGGGGGACAGGGGGCCGCTGGCTACACCTTC	CSAATGGQGAAGYTF
NA	TRBV6-4	TRBJ2-1	once	TGTGCCAGCAGCCCCTATTCGGGGGCCTACAATGAGCAGTTCTTC	CASSPYSGAYNEQFF
TRBD2	TRBV5-1	TRBJ2-2	NA	TGCGCCAGCAGCCGCGGGGGTATGAACACCGGGGAGCTGTTTTTT	CASSRGGMNTGELFF
NA	TRBV30	TRBJ1-5	NA	TGTGCCTGGAGTTCACTATCGGGTCAGCCCCAGCATTTT	CAWSSLSGQPQHF
TRBD2	TRBV5-1	TRBJ2-7	NA	TGCGCCAGCAGTCCTGGGACTAGCGGGAGGGTCTACGAGCAGTACTTC	CASSPGTSGRVYEQYF
NA	TRBV30	TRBJ1-6	NA	TGTGCCTGGAGTCCTCCGGGACATTATAATTCACCCCTCCACTTT	CAWSPPGHYNSPLHF
NA	TRBV30	TRBJ1-2	once	TGTGCCTGGAGTCTCTGGGCAGGGGCACAACGGGGCTACACCTTC	CAWSLWAGAQRGYTF
NA	TRBV5-1	TRBJ1-1	NA	TGCGCCAGCAGCTTGTCGGGTCAACCAATGAACACTGAAGCTTTCTTT	CASSLSGQPMNTEAFF